This is a list of T cell receptor beta chains from one sample in a study of blood T cell repertoires in COVID-19. Clones were sequenced by immunoSEQ multiplex PCR, and TCRdb holds only the in-frame ones, with some missing. The data hold under 50,000 clones, with approximately 93% observed a single time. The sequencing input was peripheral blood. The receptors stem from a man aged 60 to 69 with COVID-19, enrolled during active disease. Both conserved end residues are part of each CDR3. A D gene is named only where the DNA matches it firmly. The size entry is marked missing in some rows and otherwise reads once, few, many or a size class.

J: TRBJ1-1; size: .; D: TRBD1; V: TRBV2; DNA: TGTGCCAGCAGTGAACGGGGACAGAAAAACACTGAAGCTTTCTTT; CDR3: CASSERGQKNTEAFF
J: TRBJ1-5; size: .; D: .; V: TRBV18; DNA: TGTGCCAGCTCACCACAGGACAGTACCTCACCCCAGCATTTT; CDR3: CASSPQDSTSPQHF
J: TRBJ1-6; size: .; D: TRBD1; V: TRBV20-1; DNA: TGCAGTGCTAGTCTCAGGGGGTCAAATTCACCCCTCCACTTT; CDR3: CSASLRGSNSPLHF
J: TRBJ1-2; size: .; D: .; V: TRBV28; DNA: TGTGCCAGCGTCATAACAGGGAATAACTATGGCTACACCTTC; CDR3: CASVITGNNYGYTF
J: TRBJ1-5; size: .; D: .; V: TRBV28; DNA: TGTGCCAGCAGCCCGTTAAATCAGCCCCAGCATTTT; CDR3: CASSPLNQPQHF
J: TRBJ1-1; size: .; D: .; V: TRBV7-9; DNA: TGTGCCAGCAGCCCAGCGGGTCTGGGCCTCGGAGCTTTCTTT; CDR3: CASSPAGLGLGAFF
J: TRBJ1-2; size: .; D: .; V: TRBV9; DNA: TGTGCCAGCAGCCCGCGCGGGGATTCGGTCCTTATAAACTATGGCTACACCTTC; CDR3: CASSPRGDSVLINYGYTF
J: TRBJ1-1; size: .; D: TRBD1; V: TRBV6-5; DNA: TGTGCCAGCAGGTACAGGGGGGGGATGAGCACTGAAGCTTTCTTT; CDR3: CASRYRGGMSTEAFF
J: TRBJ1-1; size: once; D: .; V: TRBV4-2; DNA: TGTGCCAGCAGCCGAGACACAAAGAACACTGAAGCTTTCTTT; CDR3: CASSRDTKNTEAFF
J: TRBJ2-1; size: .; D: TRBD2; V: TRBV28; DNA: TGTGCCAGCAGTTCGGGACTAGCGGGAGGGCAGGAGCAGTTCTTC; CDR3: CASSSGLAGGQEQFF
J: TRBJ2-5; size: .; D: TRBD2; V: TRBV5-1; DNA: TGCGCCAGCAGCTTGGAGCCTAGCGGGACCTCGGAGACCCAGTACTTC; CDR3: CASSLEPSGTSETQYF
J: TRBJ2-1; size: .; D: TRBD2; V: TRBV5-4; DNA: TGTGCCAGCAGCTTGGCGGGGGGGAGTCCCTACAATGAGCAGTTCTTC; CDR3: CASSLAGGSPYNEQFF